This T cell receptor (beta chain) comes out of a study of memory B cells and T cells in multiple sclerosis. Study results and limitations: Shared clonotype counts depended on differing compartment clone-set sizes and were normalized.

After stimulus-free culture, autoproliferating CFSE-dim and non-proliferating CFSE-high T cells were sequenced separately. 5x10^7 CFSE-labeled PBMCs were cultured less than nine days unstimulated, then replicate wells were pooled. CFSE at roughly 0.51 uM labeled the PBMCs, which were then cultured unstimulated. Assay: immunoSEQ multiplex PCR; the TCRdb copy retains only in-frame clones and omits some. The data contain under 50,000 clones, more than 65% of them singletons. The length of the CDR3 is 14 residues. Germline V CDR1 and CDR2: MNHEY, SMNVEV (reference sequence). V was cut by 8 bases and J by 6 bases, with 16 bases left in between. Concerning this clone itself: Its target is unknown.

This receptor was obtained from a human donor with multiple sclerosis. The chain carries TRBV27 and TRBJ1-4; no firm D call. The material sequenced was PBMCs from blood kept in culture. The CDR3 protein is CASGFLHEDEKLFF. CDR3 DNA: TGTGCCAGCGGATTCCTACACGAAGATGAAAAACTGTTTTTT.